This T cell receptor (beta chain) is drawn from a study of cytomegalovirus exposure and HLA in healthy donors. Study overall: Genotyping of 400 or so donors showed that about 83% belonged to the Caucasian-associated ancestry cluster. The study's findings and limits: A further, later analysis showed that HLA-associated TCR beta chains (compared with equally common others) were more clonally expanded. A reported reduction in N-insertions relative to the approximately 670-donor mean was seen in an Asian-associated ancestry cluster in a later analysis. Several top significant clusters appeared, in a later analysis, to be linked to common viral pathogens.

Details on this clone: As yet, its antigen is unknown.

In the PCR, 60 Vbeta and 13 Jbeta primers were used. Method: immunoSEQ multiplex PCR; TCRdb's copy keeps in-frame clones and lacks some. The sample shows about 130,000 clones, around 80% of them seen only once. The CDR3 consists of 14 residues. V dropped 6 bases and J dropped 4; count of bases not matched to a gene: 8. From germline, CDR1 is MDHEN and CDR2 SYDVKM. The chain has TRBV28 and TRBJ1-1, with TRBD1 identical over 7 bases. This TCR came from a woman between 50 and 59 years old in good health and CMV-seronegative. The material sequenced was PBMCs. The CDR3 here is CASSRQGRGTEAFF. In DNA form, the CDR3 reads TGTGCCAGCAGCCGACAGGGAAGGGGCACTGAAGCTTTCTTT. Supplemented by reference TRBV28 and TRBJ1-1, the full variable domain reads DVKVTQSSRYLVKRTGEKVFLECVQDMDHENMFWYRQDPGLGLRLIYFSYDVKMKEKGDIPEGYSVSREKKERFSLILESASTNQTSMYLCASSRQGRGTEAFFGQGTRLTVV.